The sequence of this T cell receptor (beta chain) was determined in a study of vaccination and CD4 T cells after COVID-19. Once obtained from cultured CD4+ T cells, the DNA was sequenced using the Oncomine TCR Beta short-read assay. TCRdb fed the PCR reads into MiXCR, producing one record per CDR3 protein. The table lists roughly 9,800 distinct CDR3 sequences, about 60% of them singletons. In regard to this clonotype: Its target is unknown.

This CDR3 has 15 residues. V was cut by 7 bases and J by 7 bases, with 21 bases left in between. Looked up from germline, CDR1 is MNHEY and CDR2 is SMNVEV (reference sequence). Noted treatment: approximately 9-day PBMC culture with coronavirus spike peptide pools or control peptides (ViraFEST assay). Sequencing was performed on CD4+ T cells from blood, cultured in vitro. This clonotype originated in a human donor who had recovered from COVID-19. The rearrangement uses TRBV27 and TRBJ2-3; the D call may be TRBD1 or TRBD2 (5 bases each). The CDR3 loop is CASTSRSQGRNTQYF. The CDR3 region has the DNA TGTGCCAGCACCTCTCGGTCCCAGGGACGGAATACGCAGTATTTT.